This T cell receptor beta chain was recorded in a study of Ad26.COV2.S vaccination and SARS-CoV-2 variants. Across the whole study: Participants got Ad26.COV2.S intramuscularly, once or twice 56 days apart. The study's findings and limits: Total T cell responses were possibly underestimated by TCR breadth and depth analyses.

Treatment in this sample: roughly 19 received Ad26.COV2.S at low or high dose, single or two shots; about five received placebo; per-sample allocation not given. Sampling was done on day 63 after the first vaccine or placebo injection. Data came from immunoSEQ multiplex PCR; TCRdb stores just in-frame clones and leaves some out. The sample has about 350,000 clones; 80% to 90% are singletons. CDR3 length: 17 residues. CDR1 SGHRS and CDR2 YFSETQ come from the germline V gene. V lost 3 bases, J lost 1 base, and 9 bases stayed unmatched. This clone was seen a single time. Its antigen is as yet unknown. This chain connects TRBV5-1 to TRBJ1-1, with 10 bases aligning to TRBD1. The sample in question was peripheral blood, obtained in a trial of Ad26.COV2.S vaccine versus placebo. The TCR was taken from a person between 18 and 65 years old who received the Ad26.COV2.S COVID-19 vaccine or a placebo. CDR3 sequence reads: CASSSTTGGATNTEAFF. The DNA for the CDR3 is TGCGCCAGCAGCTCCACGACAGGGGGCGCAACGAACACTGAAGCTTTCTTT. The variable domain in full, with the rest retrieved from reference TRBV5-1 and TRBJ1-1, is KAGVTQTPRYLIKTRGQQVTLSCSPISGHRSVSWYQQTPGQGLQFLFEYFSETQRNKGNFPGRFSGRQFSNSRSEMNVSTLELGDSALYLCASSSTTGGATNTEAFFGQGTRLTVV.